The sequence of this TCR beta chain was determined in a study of cytomegalovirus exposure and HLA in healthy donors. Vbeta (60) and Jbeta (13) primers were used in the PCR. Profiling relied on immunoSEQ multiplex PCR, and the TCRdb table lists in-frame clones only, not all of them. The top ten clones hold roughly 14% of a sample with 83,000 or so clones, 75% to 85% of them seen once. Trimming cost V 0 bases and J 0 bases, with 6 bases left between them. This CDR3 has 16 residues. CDR1 and CDR2 from the germline V gene are MGHRA and YSYEKL. The material sequenced was PBMCs. This receptor was taken from a woman in her thirties or forties in good health and CMV-seropositive. The gene calls are TRBV4-1 and TRBJ1-6; no firm D call. In nucleotides, the CDR3 is TGCGCCAGCAGCCAAGAGGAGTTCTCCTATAATTCACCCCTCCACTTT. This translates into CASSQEEFSYNSPLHF.